This passage covers 29 T cell receptor beta chains from one sample sequenced in a study of cytomegalovirus exposure and HLA in healthy donors. With 60 Vbeta and 13 Jbeta primers, the PCR was carried out. Some clones are missing from TCRdb's copy, which holds only in-frame ones; the method was immunoSEQ multiplex PCR. The sample has some 170,000 clones; over 70% are singletons. Sequenced input: PBMCs. The receptors here all came from a male donor in good health and CMV-seronegative.

V usage is TRBV19 and J usage is TRBJ1-2, with 9 bases matching TRBD1. The CDR3 is 12 residues long. Germline V gene data show CDR1 as LNHDA and CDR2 as SQIVND (reference sequence). With V trimmed by 9 bases and J by 8 bases, 7 bases remained unmatched. This chain's CDR3 is CASKQGAEGYTF. CDR3 bases: TGTGCCAGCAAACAGGGGGCGGAAGGCTACACCTTC.

The chain joins TRBV4-2 to TRBJ2-3; 7 nucleotides line up with TRBD1. This CDR3 has 14 residues. Trimming at V came to 3 bases and at J to 4 bases, leaving 4 bases not matched to a gene. Germline V gene lookup returns CDR1 LGHNA and CDR2 YNFKEQ. The CDR3 here is CASSQSTGADTQYF. CDR3 DNA: TGTGCCAGCAGCCAGTCTACAGGGGCAGATACGCAGTATTTT.

The chain combines TRBV19 with TRBJ1-1, with D possibly being TRBD1 (5 bases). Germline CDR1 reads LNHDA; CDR2 reads SQIVND (reference sequence). Trimming removed 3 bases from V and 0 bases from J, with 17 bases in between. This CDR3 has 17 amino acids. The CDR3 loop is CASSIFDVQGLNTEAFF. Written as DNA, the CDR3 is TGTGCCAGTAGTATCTTTGATGTGCAGGGCTTGAACACTGAAGCTTTCTTT.

CDR3 sequence (DNA): TGTGCCAGCTCACCTGGGACAGCAAATAGCAATCAGCCCCAGCATTTT. It translates to CASSPGTANSNQPQHF. The chain has TRBV18 and TRBJ1-5, with 7 bases matching TRBD1. The ends lost 3 bases at V and 0 bases at J; junction bases unmatched: 5. Germline V gives CDR1 KGHSH, CDR2 LQKENI. The CDR3 is made up of 16 amino acids.

V is TRBV28 and J is TRBJ1-1, with 7 bases lining up with TRBD1. CDR3 size: 17 residues. CDR1 is MDHEN and CDR2 is SYDVKM in the germline V gene. V gave up 4 bases and J gave up 0 bases; unmatched junction bases: 11. Written as DNA, the CDR3 is TGTGCCAGCAGTTCCCGGGACAGAGGGGGGCTGAACACTGAAGCTTTCTTT. It is translated as CASSSRDRGGLNTEAFF.

This clone was recorded a few times. The chain combines TRBV21-1 with TRBJ1-2; the table calls TRBD1, which could not be checked here. TRBV21-1 corresponds to a pseudogene. The CDR3 is made up of 12 amino acids. CDR3 nucleotide sequence: TGTGCCAGCAAGCAACAGTCCTATGGCTACACCTTC. This codes for CASKQQSYGYTF.

The V gene is TRBV7-9, the J gene TRBJ1-1; weak D call: TRBD1 (6 bases). CDR1 is SEHNR, CDR2 FQNEAQ, per germline (reference sequence). The CDR3 runs to 15 residues. Trimming stripped 2 bases from V and 1 base from J, with 11 bases between. The CDR3 is CASSLRSGANTEAFF. The CDR3 DNA sequence: TGTGCCAGCAGCTTAAGGTCAGGGGCGAACACTGAAGCTTTCTTT.

The rearrangement joins TRBV27 to TRBJ1-1; 7 bases are shared with TRBD1. CDR3 length: 15 amino acids. V lost 10 bases, J lost 3 bases, and 14 bases stayed unmatched. The germline CDR1 and CDR2 sequences are MNHEY and SMNVEV (reference sequence). CDR3 coding DNA: TGTGCCACTCGCGAGGGCAGGGGGGTTGACACTGAAGCTTTCTTT. It translates to CATREGRGVDTEAFF.

This clone appeared once. V and J are TRBV6-5 and TRBJ1-3; D is possibly TRBD1 (6 bases). CDR1 and CDR2 (germline): MNHEY, SVGAGI. The CDR3 has 14 residues. V lost 4 bases, J lost 2 bases, and 9 bases lay in between. The CDR3 DNA reads as TGTGCCAGCAGTTTCCGACAGGCTGGAAACACCATATATTTT. Protein: CASSFRQAGNTIYF.

The rearrangement uses TRBV6-5 and TRBJ2-7; 9 nucleotides agree with TRBD1. This CDR3 spans 14 amino acids. The germline gives CDR1 MNHEY, CDR2 SVGAGI. Germline trimming cut 5 bases from V and 6 bases from J; bases unmatched to any gene: 8. The CDR3 nucleotides read TGTGCCAGCAGTCCCGACCACAGGGGGCGCGAGCAGTACTTC. The encoded protein is CASSPDHRGREQYF.

The genes are TRBV29-1 and TRBJ2-6; D is ambiguous. CDR3 length: 16 amino acids. V lost 3 bases and J 0 bases, leaving 12 bases between the germline ends. The V gene's germline CDR1 is SQVTM and CDR2 ANQGSEA. The CDR3 sequence is CSVDDRQDSGANVLTF. CDR3 nucleotide sequence: TGCAGCGTTGACGACCGTCAGGACTCTGGGGCCAACGTCCTGACTTTC.

The chain employs TRBV10-1 and TRBJ2-7; 7 bases fit TRBD1. J lost 2 bases, V lost 0 bases, and 4 bases had no gene match. CDR1 and CDR2 (germline): WNHNN, SYGVQD (reference sequence). This CDR3 spans 15 amino acids. The CDR3 is CASSESPGQTYEQYF. DNA of the CDR3: TGCGCCAGCAGTGAGTCGCCGGGACAGACCTACGAGCAGTACTTC.

V gene TRBV30 combines with J gene TRBJ2-1, with 8 bases matching TRBD1. The V gene's germline CDR1 is GTSNPN and CDR2 SVGIG (reference sequence). The ends lost 3 bases at V and 2 bases at J; junction bases unmatched: 6. This CDR3 is 15 amino acids long. The CDR3 DNA reads TGTGCCTGGAGCTCAGACAGGGGACCCTACAATGAGCAGTTCTTC. Its protein is CAWSSDRGPYNEQFF.

This clone was counted only a few times. The chain employs TRBV6-1 and TRBJ1-1; TRBD1 matches 7 bases. V dropped 5 bases and J dropped 3; count of bases not matched to a gene: 6. Per the germline V gene, CDR1 is MNHNS and CDR2 is SASEGT. CDR3 length: 14 residues. The CDR3 DNA sequence: TGTGCCAGCAGTCCCGGGACAGTATACACTGAAGCTTTCTTT. Protein: CASSPGTVYTEAFF.

The chain uses TRBV27 and TRBJ1-5, with D possibly being TRBD1 (6 bases). This CDR3 spans 15 amino acids. V gave up 5 bases and J gave up 1 base, with 12 bases separating them. Germline lookup yields CDR1 MNHEY and CDR2 SMNVEV (reference sequence). CDR3 region: CASSQQGVSNQPQHF. The CDR3 DNA follows: TGTGCCAGCAGTCAACAGGGTGTGAGCAATCAGCCCCAGCATTTT.

The chain uses TRBV2 and TRBJ2-2; TRBD2 matches at 8 bases. Losses at the gene ends were 7 bases for V and 6 bases for J; bases not matched to a gene: 10. The CDR3 is 15 residues long. Germline-derived CDR1 and CDR2 are SNHLY and FYNNEI. CDR3 bases: TGTGCCAGCATGGGCAGGACTAGCTTCTCCGGGGAGCTGTTTTTT. Translated, it gives CASMGRTSFSGELFF. Full variable domain (missing parts from reference TRBV2 and TRBJ2-2): EPEVTQTPSHQVTQMGQEVILRCVPISNHLYFYWYRQILGQKVEFLVSFYNNEISEKSEIFDDQFSVERPDGSNFTLKIRSTKLEDSAMYFCASMGRTSFSGELFFGEGSRLTVL.

The rearrangement uses TRBV28 and TRBJ2-7; the match to TRBD1 covers 9 bases. CDR3 size: 13 residues. From germline, CDR1 is MDHEN and CDR2 SYDVKM. V lost 6 bases to trimming and J lost 2 bases; unmatched junction nucleotides: 2. The chain's CDR3 is CASSRDRAYEQYF. For the CDR3, the DNA is TGTGCCAGCAGCCGGGACAGGGCCTACGAGCAGTACTTC.

This sequence joins TRBV30 and TRBJ1-2; D gene unclear. The V gene lost 2 bases and the J gene lost 1 base, with 8 bases spanning the gap. The CDR3 runs 13 residues. Germline V gives CDR1 GTSNPN, CDR2 SVGIG (reference sequence). CDR3 region: CAWSPSVNYGYTF. CDR3 in DNA: TGTGCCTGGAGTCCTTCAGTTAACTATGGCTACACCTTC.

The rearrangement joins TRBV2 to TRBJ1-1, with D unresolved. Germline-derived CDR1 and CDR2 are SNHLY and FYNNEI. This CDR3 contains 15 residues. V was shortened by 1 base and J by 0 bases, with 9 bases between the two germline ends. This chain's CDR3 is CASSEGRRMNTEAFF. The CDR3 nucleotides read TGTGCCAGCAGTGAAGGCAGGCGCATGAACACTGAAGCTTTCTTT.

The chain recombines TRBV9 with TRBJ2-7, with TRBD1 matching over 10 bases. V shed 3 bases, J shed 0 bases, and the junction held 12 bases outside the gene matches. This CDR3 comprises 18 residues. Germline values: CDR1 SGDLS, CDR2 YYNGEE. The CDR3 bases are TGTGCCAGCAGCGCCCGGGACAGGGGTCCATCCCACTCCTACGAGCAGTACTTC. Amino acid sequence: CASSARDRGPSHSYEQYF.

J is TRBJ2-3 and V is TRBV11-2, with 7 bases aligning to TRBD2. Germline V gene data show CDR1 as SGHAT and CDR2 as FQNNGV. V lost 3 bases and J lost 1; bases outside the gene matches: 4. There are 15 residues in the CDR3. CDR3 region: CASSLATSGTDTQYF. The CDR3 nucleotides are TGTGCCAGCAGCTTGGCCACTAGCGGCACAGATACGCAGTATTTT.

The genes are TRBV6-1 and TRBJ1-4, with 7 bases matching TRBD1. The CDR3 sequence is 15 residues long. Germline-derived CDR1 and CDR2 are MNHNS and SASEGT. V lost 6 bases, J lost 5 bases, and 9 bases stayed unmatched. The CDR3 sequence is CASSLRDRENEKLFF. The DNA of the CDR3 is TGTGCCAGCAGCCTCCGGGACAGAGAAAATGAAAAACTGTTTTTT.

The chain links TRBV7-8 to TRBJ2-1; 8 nucleotides line up with TRBD2. The CDR3 consists of 15 residues. J was trimmed by 8 bases and V by 5 bases; bases with no gene match: 11. Germline-derived CDR1 and CDR2 are SGHVS and FQNEAQ. The CDR3 reads CASSASGSISDEQFF. The CDR3 coding sequence is TGTGCCAGCAGCGCCAGCGGGAGTATTTCGGATGAGCAGTTCTTC.

This sequence joins TRBV6-6 and TRBJ1-4; no clear D gene. This CDR3 contains 11 residues. V lost 8 bases and J 7 bases, leaving 8 bases between the germline ends. The germline gives CDR1 MNHNY, CDR2 SVGAGI (reference sequence). The CDR3 DNA sequence: TGTGCCAGCCGGACTGGTGAAAAACTGTTTTTT. This translates into CASRTGEKLFF.

This clone has a handful of counts. The V and J genes are TRBV28 and TRBJ1-1; a weak D match, TRBD1 (6 bases). With 7 bases removed from V and 5 bases from J, the gap between germline ends came to 14 bases. This CDR3 has 13 residues. Germline V lookup: CDR1 MDHEN, CDR2 SYDVKM. The CDR3 protein is CASILWGRTEAFF. The CDR3, as DNA: TGTGCCAGCATCCTCTGGGGGCGGACTGAAGCTTTCTTT.

This chain connects TRBV28 to TRBJ1-1; 8 bases agree with TRBD1. The V gene's germline CDR1 is MDHEN and CDR2 SYDVKM. The CDR3 extends over 16 amino acids. V lost 4 bases to trimming and J lost 3 bases; unmatched junction nucleotides: 10. The CDR3 region has the DNA TGTGCCAGCAGTTCGCCTCAGACAGGGGTCGACACTGAAGCTTTCTTT. The encoded protein is CASSSPQTGVDTEAFF.

The chain couples TRBV15 to TRBJ1-5, with TRBD1 matching 11 bases. Trimming cost V 0 bases and J 5 bases; bases outside gene matches: 6. Germline CDR1 is LNHNV and CDR2 is YYDKDF (reference sequence). CDR3 size: 17 residues. The CDR3 loop reads CATSREGTGGEDQPQHF. CDR3 DNA sequence: TGTGCCACCAGCAGAGAGGGGACAGGGGGAGAAGATCAGCCCCAGCATTTT. The whole variable domain, filled in from reference TRBV15 and TRBJ1-5, reads DAMVIQNPRYQVTQFGKPVTLSCSQTLNHNVMYWYQQKSSQAPKLLFHYYDKDFNNEADTPDNFQSRRPNTSFCFLDIRSPGLGDTAMYLCATSREGTGGEDQPQHFGDGTRLSIL.

The V call is TRBV29-1, the J call TRBJ2-1; 9 bases map to TRBD2. Germline V gene data show CDR1 as SQVTM and CDR2 as ANQGSEA. The length of the CDR3 is 12 residues. J was trimmed by 10 bases and V by 4 bases; bases with no gene match: 5. The CDR3 sequence: CSVGLAGSEQFF. Written as DNA, the CDR3 is TGCAGCGTTGGCCTAGCGGGAAGCGAGCAGTTCTTC.

The V and J genes are TRBV11-3 and TRBJ2-4; 8 positions agree with TRBD1. Trimming removed 4 bases from V and 9 bases from J; junction bases left unmatched: 8. This CDR3 spans 14 amino acids. Looked up from germline, CDR1 is SGHNT and CDR2 is YENEEA. The CDR3 loop reads CASSSGQGPRIQYF. The CDR3 DNA is TGTGCCAGCAGCTCCGGACAGGGACCTCGCATTCAGTACTTC.